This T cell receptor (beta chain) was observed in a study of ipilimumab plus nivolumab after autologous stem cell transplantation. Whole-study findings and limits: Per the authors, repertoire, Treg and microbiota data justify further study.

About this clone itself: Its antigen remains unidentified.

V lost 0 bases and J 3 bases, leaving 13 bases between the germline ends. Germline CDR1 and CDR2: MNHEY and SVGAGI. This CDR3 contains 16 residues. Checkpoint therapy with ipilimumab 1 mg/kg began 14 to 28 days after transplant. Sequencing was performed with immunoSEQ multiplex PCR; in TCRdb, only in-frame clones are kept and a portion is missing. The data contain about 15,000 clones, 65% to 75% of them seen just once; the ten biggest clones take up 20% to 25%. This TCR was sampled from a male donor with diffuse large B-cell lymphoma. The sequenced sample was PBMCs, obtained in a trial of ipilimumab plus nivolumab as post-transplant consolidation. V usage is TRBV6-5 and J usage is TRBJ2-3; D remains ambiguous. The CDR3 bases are TGTGCCAGCAGTTACTCAGTCCTAACCACGACAGATACGCAGTATTTT. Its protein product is CASSYSVLTTTDTQYF.